This T cell receptor (beta chain) was retrieved from a study of blood T cells in healthy people across ages. Regarding the study as a whole: PBMC samples, being unsorted, prevented any conclusive comparison of naive and antigen-experienced cells. Older individuals had lower TCR beta diversity per million T cells (the decline was roughly linear).

Germline CDR1 reads ENHRY; CDR2 reads SYGVKD. Trimming removed 10 bases from V and 1 base from J; junction bases left unmatched: 6. The CDR3 is made up of 13 amino acids. Worth noting for this clonotype: Its antigen remains unidentified.

Investigators took about 9.2 milliliters of peripheral blood from every donor. Per sample, a minimum of 7 million PBMCs were isolated. A second PCR of roughly 7 to 11 cycles used a sample-barcoded 5' primer and a J-beta primer mix. TCRdb passed the 5' RACE reads through MiXCR, listing each CDR3 protein once. The table shows under 1,000,000 distinct CDR3 sequences, with about 42% occurring only once. Sequenced input: blood. The V call is TRBV10-3, the J call TRBJ2-7, with 8 bases aligning to TRBD1. The sequence came from an older man in good health. This chain's CDR3 is CATKWTGSYEQYF. Here the CDR3 DNA reads TGTGCCACTAAATGGACAGGGTCCTACGAGCAGTACTTC.